This is a list of T cell receptor beta chains from one sample in a study of blood T cell repertoires in COVID-19. The assay was immunoSEQ multiplex PCR, and TCRdb's table has in-frame clones only and misses some. The sample holds roughly 60,000 clones, around nine tenths seen once. The specimen sequenced was peripheral blood. The receptors were gathered from a human donor in a cohort sampled during active COVID-19. CDR3s include the opening cysteine and the closing phenylalanine or tryptophan. A D gene is named only where the DNA matches it firmly. Where a row states a size, it is once, few, many or the class of an expanded clone; other rows omit it.

CDR3 DNA,CDR3 protein,V gene,clone size,J gene,D gene
TGTGCCATCAGTGGGACTAGCGGGGAGAACGAGCAGTACTTC,CAISGTSGENEQYF,TRBV10-3,NA,TRBJ2-7,TRBD2
TGTGCCAGCAGCCACGACCCCCCCAGGTTAGGGGACACGCGAACTGAAGCTTTCTTT,CASSHDPPRLGDTRTEAFF,TRBV27,NA,TRBJ1-1,NA
TGTGCCAGCAGCTCAATCCGAGGGACAGGGCCGTGGGAGACCCAGTACTTC,CASSSIRGTGPWETQYF,TRBV7-7,NA,TRBJ2-5,TRBD1
TGTGCCAGCAAGCGGCAGTCGAACACCGGGGAGCTGTTTTTT,CASKRQSNTGELFF,TRBV7-9,NA,TRBJ2-2,NA
TGTGCAAGTCGCTTTAGAAAAAGCTCTGGGGCCAACGTCCTGACTTTC,CASRFRKSSGANVLTF,TRBV12-2,NA,TRBJ2-6,NA
TGTGCCAGCAGTTACTCGGGAAGGGGGTCCTACGAGCAGTACTTC,CASSYSGRGSYEQYF,TRBV6-5,NA,TRBJ2-7,NA
TGTGCCAGCAGCTTACCGGGTCACGAGCAGTACTTC,CASSLPGHEQYF,TRBV7-9,few,TRBJ2-7,NA
TGTGCCAGCAGCTCCAAAGGGGGATATTTAGACAATGAGCAGTTCTTC,CASSSKGGYLDNEQFF,TRBV7-8,NA,TRBJ2-1,NA
TGTGCCAGCAGTTACCCCAGCTCCTACAATGAGCAGTTCTTC,CASSYPSSYNEQFF,TRBV6-2/TRBV6-3,once,TRBJ2-1,NA
TGTGCCAGCAGCCAACGGCTAGCGGGTAGCACAGATACGCAGTATTTT,CASSQRLAGSTDTQYF,TRBV14,once,TRBJ2-3,TRBD2
TGCGCCAGCAGCCAAGATGGGACAGGGAATCAGCCCCAGCATTTT,CASSQDGTGNQPQHF,TRBV4-3,NA,TRBJ1-5,TRBD1
TGTGCCAGCAGCTTAGCGGGAGAAGACTACGAGCAGTACTTC,CASSLAGEDYEQYF,TRBV5-4,NA,TRBJ2-7,TRBD2
TGTGCCTGGAGTGTACTCGGTCCTGGGGCCAACGTCCTGACTTTC,CAWSVLGPGANVLTF,TRBV30,NA,TRBJ2-6,NA
TGTGCCAGCAGCCTGGGGGGGGCGGGAGTCCACGAGCAGTACTTC,CASSLGGAGVHEQYF,TRBV6-5,NA,TRBJ2-7,NA
TGTGCCAGCAGCTTAGTAGCGGGAGGCGTCTCCTACGAGCAGTACTTC,CASSLVAGGVSYEQYF,TRBV27,NA,TRBJ2-7,TRBD2
TGTGCCAGCAGCGACTCAGAAAAACTGTTTTTT,CASSDSEKLFF,TRBV7-9,NA,TRBJ1-4,NA
TGTGCCAGCAGTTGGACAGGGGATCCCAAAAACATTCAGTACTTC,CASSWTGDPKNIQYF,TRBV6-2/TRBV6-3,NA,TRBJ2-4,TRBD1
TGCGCCAGCAGCTTGGCCGGGAACTACGAGCAGTACTTC,CASSLAGNYEQYF,TRBV5-1,NA,TRBJ2-7,NA
TGTGCCACCAGCAGAGGCCGTAGCGGGCACAATGAGCAGTTCTTC,CATSRGRSGHNEQFF,TRBV15,NA,TRBJ2-1,TRBD2
TGTGCCAGCAGTTTATCGTACGAGCAGTACTTC,CASSLSYEQYF,TRBV2,NA,TRBJ2-7,NA
TGTGCCAGTAGTTCGGCCACAGGGGCTAGAAATCAGCCCCAGCATTTT,CASSSATGARNQPQHF,TRBV19,NA,TRBJ1-5,TRBD1
TGTGCCAGCAGTGGACTAGCGAATGAGCAGTTCTTC,CASSGLANEQFF,TRBV12-3/TRBV12-4,NA,TRBJ2-1,TRBD2
TGTGCCAGCAGCTTAGAGGCTAGCGGGGGCCTCTACGAGCAGTACTTC,CASSLEASGGLYEQYF,TRBV7-6,once,TRBJ2-7,TRBD2
TGTGCCAGCAGCCAAGCCGTAGGACAGAACACTGAAGCTTTCTTT,CASSQAVGQNTEAFF,TRBV7-9,NA,TRBJ1-1,NA